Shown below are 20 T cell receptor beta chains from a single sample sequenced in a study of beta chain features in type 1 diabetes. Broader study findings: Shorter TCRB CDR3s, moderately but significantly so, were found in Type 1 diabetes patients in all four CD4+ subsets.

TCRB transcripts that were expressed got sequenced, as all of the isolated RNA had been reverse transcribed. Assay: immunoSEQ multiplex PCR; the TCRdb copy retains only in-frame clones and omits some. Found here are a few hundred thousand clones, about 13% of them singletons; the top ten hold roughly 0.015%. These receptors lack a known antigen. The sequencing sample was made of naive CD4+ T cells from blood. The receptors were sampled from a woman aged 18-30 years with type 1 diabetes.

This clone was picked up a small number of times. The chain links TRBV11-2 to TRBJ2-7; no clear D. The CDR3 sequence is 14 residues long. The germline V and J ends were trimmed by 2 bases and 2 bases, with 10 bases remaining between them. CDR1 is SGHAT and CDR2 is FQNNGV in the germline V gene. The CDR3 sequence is CASSLLAGTYEQYF. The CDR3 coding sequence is TGTGCCAGCAGCTTACTGGCAGGCACCTACGAGCAGTACTTC.

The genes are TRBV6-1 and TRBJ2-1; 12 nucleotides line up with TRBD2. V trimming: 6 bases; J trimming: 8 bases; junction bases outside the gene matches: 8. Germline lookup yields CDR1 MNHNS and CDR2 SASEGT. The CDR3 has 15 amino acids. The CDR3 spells CASRKLAGGEDEQFF. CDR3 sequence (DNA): TGTGCCAGCAGGAAACTAGCGGGAGGCGAGGATGAGCAGTTCTTC.

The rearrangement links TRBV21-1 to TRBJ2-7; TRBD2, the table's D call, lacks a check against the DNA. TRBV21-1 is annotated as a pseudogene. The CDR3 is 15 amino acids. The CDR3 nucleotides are TGTGCCAGCAGCATAGAGACTAGCGGTTCCTACGAGCAGTACTTC. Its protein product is CASSIETSGSYEQYF.

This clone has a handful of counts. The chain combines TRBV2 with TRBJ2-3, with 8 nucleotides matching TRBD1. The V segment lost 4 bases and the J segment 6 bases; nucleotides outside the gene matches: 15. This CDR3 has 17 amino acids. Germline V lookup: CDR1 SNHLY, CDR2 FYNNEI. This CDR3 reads CASSVSGTGHFGDTQYF. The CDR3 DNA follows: TGTGCCAGCAGTGTGTCCGGGACAGGACACTTTGGGGATACGCAGTATTTT.

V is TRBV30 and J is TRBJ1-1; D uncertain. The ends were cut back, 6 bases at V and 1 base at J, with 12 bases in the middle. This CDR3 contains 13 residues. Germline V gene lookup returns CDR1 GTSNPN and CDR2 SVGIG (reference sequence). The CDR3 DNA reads TGTGCCTGTCTCCCACAGCCGAACACTGAAGCTTTCTTT. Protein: CACLPQPNTEAFF.

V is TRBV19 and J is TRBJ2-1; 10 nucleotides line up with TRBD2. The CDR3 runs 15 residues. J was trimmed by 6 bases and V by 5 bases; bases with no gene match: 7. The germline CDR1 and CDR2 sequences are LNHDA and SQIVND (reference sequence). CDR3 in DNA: TGTGCCAGTAGTGCACTAGCGGGATCAGGCAATGAGCAGTTCTTC. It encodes CASSALAGSGNEQFF.

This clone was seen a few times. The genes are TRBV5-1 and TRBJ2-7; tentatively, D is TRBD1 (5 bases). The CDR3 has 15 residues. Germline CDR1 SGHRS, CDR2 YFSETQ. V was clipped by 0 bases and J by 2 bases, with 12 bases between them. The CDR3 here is CASSLADSLAYEQYF. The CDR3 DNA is TGCGCCAGCAGCTTGGCCGACAGCTTGGCCTACGAGCAGTACTTC.

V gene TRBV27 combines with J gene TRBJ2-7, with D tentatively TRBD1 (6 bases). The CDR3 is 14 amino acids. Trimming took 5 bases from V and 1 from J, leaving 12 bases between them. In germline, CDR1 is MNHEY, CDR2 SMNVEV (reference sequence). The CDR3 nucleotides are TGTGCCAGCAGTCCGTTGACAGGTTCCTACGAGCAGTACTTC. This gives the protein CASSPLTGSYEQYF.

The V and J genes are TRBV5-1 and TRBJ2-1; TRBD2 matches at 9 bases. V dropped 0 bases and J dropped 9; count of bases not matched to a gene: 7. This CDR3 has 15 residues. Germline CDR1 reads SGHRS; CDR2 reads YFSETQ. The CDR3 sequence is CASSLVAGEKGEQFF. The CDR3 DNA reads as TGCGCCAGCAGCTTGGTAGCGGGAGAAAAGGGTGAGCAGTTCTTC.

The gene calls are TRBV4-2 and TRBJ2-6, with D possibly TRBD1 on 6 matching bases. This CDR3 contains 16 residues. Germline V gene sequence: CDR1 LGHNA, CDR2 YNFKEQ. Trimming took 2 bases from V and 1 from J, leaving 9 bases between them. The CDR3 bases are TGTGCCAGCAGCCAACAACAGGGATCTGGGGCCAACGTCCTGACTTTC. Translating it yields CASSQQQGSGANVLTF.

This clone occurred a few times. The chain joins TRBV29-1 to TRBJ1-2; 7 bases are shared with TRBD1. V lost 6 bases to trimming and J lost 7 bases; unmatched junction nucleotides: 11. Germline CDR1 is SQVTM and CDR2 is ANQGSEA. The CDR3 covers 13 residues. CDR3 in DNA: TGCAGCGTCGCGACAGGGTCTTCTTCTGGCTACACCTTC. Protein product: CSVATGSSSGYTF.

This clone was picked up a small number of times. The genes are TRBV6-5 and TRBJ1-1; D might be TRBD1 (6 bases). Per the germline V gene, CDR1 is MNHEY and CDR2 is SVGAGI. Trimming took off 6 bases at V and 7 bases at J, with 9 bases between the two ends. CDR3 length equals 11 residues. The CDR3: CASSLQGEAFF. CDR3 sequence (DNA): TGTGCCAGCAGCCTACAGGGTGAAGCTTTCTTT.

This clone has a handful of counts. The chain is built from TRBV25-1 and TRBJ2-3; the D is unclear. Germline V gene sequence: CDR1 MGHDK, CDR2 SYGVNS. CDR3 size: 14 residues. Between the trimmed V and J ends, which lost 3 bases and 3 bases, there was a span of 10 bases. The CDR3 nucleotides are TGTGCCAGCAGTGACCTCGCGCCGACAGATACGCAGTATTTT. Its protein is CASSDLAPTDTQYF.

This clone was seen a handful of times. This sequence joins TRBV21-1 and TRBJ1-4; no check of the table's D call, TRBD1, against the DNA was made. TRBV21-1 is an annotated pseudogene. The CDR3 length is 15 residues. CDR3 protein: CASRLGTGLLEKLFF. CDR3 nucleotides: TGTGCCAGCCGCCTCGGGACAGGTCTTTTGGAGAAACTGTTTTTT.

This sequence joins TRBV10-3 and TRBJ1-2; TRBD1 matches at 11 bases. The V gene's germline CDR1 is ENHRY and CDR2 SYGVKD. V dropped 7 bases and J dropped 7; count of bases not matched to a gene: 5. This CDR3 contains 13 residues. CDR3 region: CAITRDRGFGYTF. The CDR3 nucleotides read TGTGCCATCACCAGGGACAGGGGGTTTGGCTACACCTTC.

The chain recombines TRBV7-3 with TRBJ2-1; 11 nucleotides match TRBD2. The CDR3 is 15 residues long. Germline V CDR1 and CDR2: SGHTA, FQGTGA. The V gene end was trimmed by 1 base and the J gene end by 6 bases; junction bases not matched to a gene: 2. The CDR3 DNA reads TGTGCCAGCAGCTTAAACGGACTAGCGGGCAATGAGCAGTTCTTC. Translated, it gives CASSLNGLAGNEQFF. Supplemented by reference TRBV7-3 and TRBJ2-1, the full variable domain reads GAGVSQTPSNKVTEKGKYVELRCDPISGHTALYWYRQSLGQGPEFLIYFQGTGAADDSGLPNDRFFAVRPEGSVSTLKIQRTERGDSAVYLCASSLNGLAGNEQFFGPGTRLTVL.

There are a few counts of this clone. The chain's CDR3 is CASSMGAKETQYF. CDR3 nucleotide sequence: TGTGCCAGCAGTATGGGAGCTAAAGAGACCCAGTACTTC. The chain has TRBV5-6 and TRBJ2-5; TRBD2 might be the D (5 bases). V lost 5 bases and J lost 3, with 11 bases in between. The germline V gene encodes CDR1 SGHDT and CDR2 YYEEEE. There are 13 residues in the CDR3.

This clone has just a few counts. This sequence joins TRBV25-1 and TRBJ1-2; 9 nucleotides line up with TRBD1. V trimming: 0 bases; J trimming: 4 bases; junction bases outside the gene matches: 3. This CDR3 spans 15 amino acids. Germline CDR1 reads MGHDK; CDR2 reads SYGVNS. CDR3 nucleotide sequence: TGTGCCAGCAGTGAATATGGGGGACAGGGCTATGGCTACACCTTC. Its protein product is CASSEYGGQGYGYTF.

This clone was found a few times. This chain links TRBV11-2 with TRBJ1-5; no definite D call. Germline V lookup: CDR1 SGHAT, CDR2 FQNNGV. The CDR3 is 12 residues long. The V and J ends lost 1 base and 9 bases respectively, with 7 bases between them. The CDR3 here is CASSLGTGPQHF. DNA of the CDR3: TGTGCCAGCAGCTTAGGGACTGGGCCCCAGCATTTT.

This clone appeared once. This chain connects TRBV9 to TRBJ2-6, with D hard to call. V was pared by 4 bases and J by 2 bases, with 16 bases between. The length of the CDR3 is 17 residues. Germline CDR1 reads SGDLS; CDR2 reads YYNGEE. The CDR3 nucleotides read TGTGCCAGCAGCCCCCGTACAGTCCCCCCTGGGGCCAACGTCCTGACTTTC. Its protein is CASSPRTVPPGANVLTF.